This record covers a single T cell receptor (beta chain). The sample originates from a study of blood T cell repertoires in COVID-19. Whole-study context: The samples span acute and convalescent COVID-19 from the United States, Italy and Spain. Sources were T cells, B-cell-depleted T cells, or PBMCs; the material itself was cDNA or gDNA.

Germline loops: CDR1 ENHRY, CDR2 SYGVKD. Trimming removed 8 bases at V and 0 bases at J, with 12 bases between. The CDR3 extends over 14 amino acids. Study processing details: The authors estimated nucleated cell counts from reference gene primer amplification. Method: immunoSEQ multiplex PCR; TCRdb's copy keeps in-frame clones and lacks some. The D gene and trimming were derived from the DNA, and the V and J assignments and clone size from that table. Of 90,000 to 120,000 clones in the sample, about 85% were seen once. The specimen was peripheral blood. The chain is built from TRBV10-3 and TRBJ2-3; the D gene is possibly TRBD2 (5 bases). This clonotype was obtained from a woman between 65 and 79 years old with acute or convalescent COVID-19. This CDR3 reads CAIGLTTSTDTQYF. The DNA for the CDR3 is TGTGCCATCGGACTTACTACTAGCACAGATACGCAGTATTTT.